These T cell receptor beta chains were read from a single sample in a study of healthy donors' naive CD4 and CD8 T cells. A single record per CDR3 protein comes from TCRdb applying MiXCR to the reads. Altogether around 180,000 distinct CDR3 sequences are present, over 60% being singletons, with the ten largest covering less than 2.5%. The sequenced sample was naive CD4+ and CD8+ T cells sorted from blood, pooled from several donors. The receptors stem from a pool of human donors in good health; the sample pools cells from several healthy donors. Both conserved end residues are part of each CDR3. A D gene is named only where the DNA matches it firmly. Clone size is shown for a subset of rows, as once, few, many or a class of expanded clone.

TRBJ1-1,.,13,TRBV30,.,TGTGCCTGGAGTGGGACAGCGAACACTGAAGCTTTCTTT,CAWSGTANTEAFF
TRBJ2-7,.,14,TRBV6-6,TRBD1,TGTGCCAGCAGTTCCCCGGGACAGGGTGTCGAGCAGTACTTC,CASSSPGQGVEQYF
TRBJ2-2,.,13,TRBV12-3/TRBV12-4,.,TGTGCCAGCACTACTCGCAACGCCGGGGAGCTGTTTTTT,CASTTRNAGELFF
TRBJ1-1,.,15,TRBV6-5,.,TGTGCCAGCAGAATGACCTATTCCATGAACACTGAAGCTTTCTTT,CASRMTYSMNTEAFF
TRBJ2-7,.,12,TRBV6-5,.,TGTGCCACAGGGGATCCACCCTACGAGCAGTACTTC,CATGDPPYEQYF
TRBJ1-1,.,15,TRBV6-5,.,TGTGCCAGCAGTTTCTTCAATCGACTGAACACTGAAGCTTTCTTT,CASSFFNRLNTEAFF
TRBJ2-6,.,16,TRBV5-1,.,TGCGCCAGCAGCCTGGGGGCTGCGATTGGGGCCAACGTCCTGACTTTC,CASSLGAAIGANVLTF
TRBJ2-4,.,14,TRBV5-6,.,TGTGCCAGCAGCCTGGGGACGGATAAAAACATTCAGTACTTC,CASSLGTDKNIQYF
TRBJ2-7,.,14,TRBV19,.,TGTGCCAGTAGTCGAAGCAGGGGCTCCTACGAGCAGTACTTC,CASSRSRGSYEQYF
TRBJ2-7,few,16,TRBV11-2,.,TGTGCCAGCAGCGAGGGATGGACTCACTCTTCCTACGAGCAGTACTTC,CASSEGWTHSSYEQYF
TRBJ2-1,.,16,TRBV5-1,TRBD1,TGCGCCAGCAGCTCGGGACAGCGGAGCTCCTACAATGAGCAGTTCTTC,CASSSGQRSSYNEQFF
TRBJ2-5,once,10,TRBV29-1,.,TGCAGCGGAGCCGGGGAGACCCAGTACTTC,CSGAGETQYF
TRBJ1-2,.,14,TRBV7-9,.,TGTGCCAGCCACGGGTCGGCGCTAAACTATGGCTACACCTTC,CASHGSALNYGYTF
TRBJ2-1,few,14,TRBV27,.,TGTGCCAGCAGTTTATTGGCGGGAAGCAATGAGCAGTTCTTC,CASSLLAGSNEQFF
TRBJ2-1,.,14,TRBV20-1,.,TGCAGTGCTAGTCGGGCGATCGGGGAGAATGAGCAGTTCTTC,CSASRAIGENEQFF
TRBJ1-5,few,12,TRBV19,.,TGTGCCAGTAGTTTCACAGCTCAGCCCCAGCATTTT,CASSFTAQPQHF
TRBJ2-7,once,14,TRBV4-3,TRBD1,TGCGCTAGCAGCCAAGGGGACAGGGGCTACGAGCAGTACTTC,CASSQGDRGYEQYF
TRBJ2-1,.,14,TRBV6-5,.,TGTGCCAGCAGTTACGCCCGCGGGTCCAATGAGCAGTTCTTC,CASSYARGSNEQFF
TRBJ2-5,.,11,TRBV6-5,.,TGTGCCAGCAGTGCCAGCGGGACCCAGTACTTC,CASSASGTQYF
TRBJ2-1,once,17,TRBV6-5,.,TGTGCCAGCAGTTACTCGAGAGTGGGGATCTCCTACAATGAGCAGTTCTTC,CASSYSRVGISYNEQFF
TRBJ2-5,.,13,TRBV29-1,TRBD1,TGCAGCGGCCGCAGACAGGGGGTAGAGACCCAGTACTTC,CSGRRQGVETQYF
TRBJ2-1,.,11,TRBV12-3/TRBV12-4,.,TGTGCCAGCGCTAAACCCAATGAGCAGTTCTTC,CASAKPNEQFF
TRBJ2-3,.,13,TRBV18,.,TGTGCCAGCAGTCCCCCCAGCACAGATACGCAGTATTTT,CASSPPSTDTQYF
TRBJ2-7,.,15,TRBV19,TRBD1,TGTGCCAGTAGTATTTCCGGGACAGCCCTCTACGAGCAGTACTTC,CASSISGTALYEQYF
TRBJ2-1,.,19,TRBV7-2,TRBD2,TGTGCCAGCAGCTTAGATGGGGCGTCTAGCGGGAGTGGGTTCAATGAGCAGTTCTTC,CASSLDGASSGSGFNEQFF
TRBJ2-1,few,15,TRBV19,TRBD1,TGTGCCAGTAGTGCGGACAGGGGAAGGTACAATGAGCAGTTCTTC,CASSADRGRYNEQFF
TRBJ1-2,few,15,TRBV6-2/TRBV6-3,.,TGTGCCAGCAATCCCTGGCAGCAGGTCGGCTATGGCTACACCTTC,CASNPWQQVGYGYTF
TRBJ1-1,once,13,TRBV6-5,.,TGTGCCAGCAGTTCCATACAGGGATTTGAAGCTTTCTTT,CASSSIQGFEAFF
TRBJ1-2,.,14,TRBV20-1,.,TGCAGTGCTAGGATGTTGACAGTTAACTATGGCTACACCTTC,CSARMLTVNYGYTF
TRBJ1-6,.,14,TRBV19,.,TGTGCCAGTAGTATAAAGGGGAGGAATTCACCCCTCCACTTT,CASSIKGRNSPLHF
TRBJ1-2,.,15,TRBV18,TRBD1,TGTGCCAGCTCACCGGGGACAGGGGAGAACTATGGCTACACCTTC,CASSPGTGENYGYTF
TRBJ2-5,few,14,TRBV18,.,TGTGCCAGCTCACCCAGGCAGGGTAGAGAGACCCAGTACTTC,CASSPRQGRETQYF
TRBJ1-2,once,15,TRBV18,.,TGTGCCAGCTCACCGGTCAAACTGGCTAACTATGGCTACACCTTC,CASSPVKLANYGYTF
TRBJ1-1,.,13,TRBV19,.,TGTGCCAGTAGTATGTTTGGGGACACTGAAGCTTTCTTT,CASSMFGDTEAFF
TRBJ1-1,.,14,TRBV27,.,TGTGCCAGCAGTTTATTGTCAGGGGTGGCCGAAGCTTTCTTT,CASSLLSGVAEAFF
TRBJ2-7,few,13,TRBV29-1,.,TGCAGCGTTGAACGGGATGGGACCTACGAGCAGTACTTC,CSVERDGTYEQYF
TRBJ2-1,.,12,TRBV6-5,.,TGTGCCAGCAGTGAAACCCTCACTGAGCAGTTCTTC,CASSETLTEQFF
TRBJ1-5,.,14,TRBV27,TRBD1,TGTGCCAGCAGACCTACAGGGGGAAGGCAGCCCCAGCATTTT,CASRPTGGRQPQHF
TRBJ2-3,.,15,TRBV6-1,.,TGTGCCAGCAGCGTTACCGGGACCAGCACAGATACGCAGTATTTT,CASSVTGTSTDTQYF
TRBJ2-1,.,17,TRBV27,TRBD1,TGTGCCAAGTCCCGGGACAGCGCCCACGGCATCTACAATGAGCAGTTCTTC,CAKSRDSAHGIYNEQFF
TRBJ2-1,.,16,TRBV6-2/TRBV6-3,TRBD2,TGTGCCAGCAGTGAGACGTGGACTAGCGGGAGAGACGAGCAGTTCTTC,CASSETWTSGRDEQFF
TRBJ1-1,.,14,TRBV27,.,TGTGCCAGCAATTCGAAGCGGTACCACACTGAAGCTTTCTTT,CASNSKRYHTEAFF
TRBJ1-6,once,13,TRBV18,.,TGTGCCAGCTCACCGGACTATTATTCACCCCTCCACTTT,CASSPDYYSPLHF
TRBJ1-2,.,11,TRBV13,.,TGCGCCAGCGGCAGTCCCGATGGCTACACCTTC,CASGSPDGYTF
TRBJ2-7,.,14,TRBV20-1,TRBD2,TGCAGTGCTAGAGCCCTAGCGGGAGGGTACGAGCAGTACTTC,CSARALAGGYEQYF
TRBJ2-5,.,13,TRBV29-1,.,TGCAGCGCCACCGGACTGAAACAAGAGACCCAGTACTTC,CSATGLKQETQYF
TRBJ1-1,once,11,TRBV19,.,TGTGCCAGTAATTTTAACACTGAAGCTTTCTTT,CASNFNTEAFF
TRBJ2-3,few,15,TRBV29-1,TRBD2,TGCAGCGTCGGGACGGGACTAGCGGGAGCAGATACGCAGTATTTT,CSVGTGLAGADTQYF
TRBJ2-1,.,15,TRBV11-2,.,TGTGCCAGCAGCCGACCCGGGACTGCCTACAATGAGCAGTTCTTC,CASSRPGTAYNEQFF
TRBJ2-7,.,17,TRBV19,TRBD1,TGTGCCACCCAAAAGGACAGGGGGCCCAGGCCGTCGGGTGAGCAGTACTTC,CATQKDRGPRPSGEQYF
TRBJ2-1,.,12,TRBV29-1,.,TGCAGCGTTGAAATCGGGGGCAATGAGCAGTTCTTC,CSVEIGGNEQFF
TRBJ2-3,.,17,TRBV27,TRBD2,TGTGCCAGCAGTGCCCTACGGGGTAGCGGGGGGGCAAGTACGCAGTATTTT,CASSALRGSGGASTQYF
TRBJ1-1,once,13,TRBV27,TRBD1,TGTGCCAGCAGTCAGGGGGCGCTTACTGAAGCTTTCTTT,CASSQGALTEAFF
TRBJ1-6,.,13,TRBV29-1,TRBD1,TGCAGCGCAGCGGCAGGGGGAAATTCACCCCTCCACTTT,CSAAAGGNSPLHF
TRBJ2-1,once,14,TRBV15,.,TGTGCCGCCAGCAGAGAGACCGGTGGTCAGAGTACGTTCTTC,CAASRETGGQSTFF
TRBJ1-1,few,14,TRBV29-1,TRBD1,TGCAGCGTTGAACGGGGGACAGGGGGCACTGAAGCTTTCTTT,CSVERGTGGTEAFF